Below, 32 T cell receptor beta chains from the same sample are listed, as sequenced in a study of blood T cell repertoires in COVID-19. Libraries were prepared by immunoSEQ multiplex PCR; TCRdb keeps only in-frame clonotypes and omits some of them. Here the sample spans around 190,000 clones, 65% to 90% being singletons. The sequencing input was peripheral blood. All receptors derive from a man aged 45-65 years with active or convalescent COVID-19.

This clone was detected once. The V call is TRBV7-6, the J call TRBJ1-1; TRBD1 matches 7 bases. Germline CDR1 is SGHVS and CDR2 is FNYEAQ. This CDR3 region has 15 residues. Germline trimming cut 4 bases from V and 0 bases from J; bases unmatched to any gene: 5. DNA of the CDR3: TGTGCCAGCAGCTCACAACAGGGGATGAACACTGAAGCTTTCTTT. Translating gives CASSSQQGMNTEAFF.

J is TRBJ2-1 and V is TRBV11-2; TRBD2 aligns across 8 bases. V trimming: 0 bases; J trimming: 9 bases; junction bases outside the gene matches: 13. Germline CDR1 reads SGHAT; CDR2 reads FQNNGV. This CDR3 is built from 17 residues. The DNA of the CDR3 is TGTGCCAGCAGCTTAGATTTGGTTGCGGGGGGCCCGGGTGAGCAGTTCTTC. Protein sequence: CASSLDLVAGGPGEQFF.

This clone came up a few times. This rearrangement joins TRBV29-1 to TRBJ1-1; D gene ambiguous. Germline lookup yields CDR1 SQVTM and CDR2 ANQGSEA. This CDR3 is built from 10 residues. V was cut by 6 bases and J by 7 bases, with 9 bases left in between. The CDR3 bases are TGCAGCGTCACGACTGGTGAAGCTTTCTTT. This gives the protein CSVTTGEAFF. Full variable domain (missing parts from reference TRBV29-1 and TRBJ1-1): SAVISQKPSRDICQRGTSLTIQCQVDSQVTMMFWYRQQPGQSLTLIATANQGSEATYESGFVIDKFPISRPNLTFSTLTVSNMSPEDSSIYLCSVTTGEAFFGQGTRLTVV.

CDR3 residues: CAGQRSEGTEAFF. The CDR3 DNA follows: TGTGCCGGACAAAGGTCGGAAGGCACTGAAGCTTTCTTT. This chain uses TRBV6-1 with TRBJ1-1; maybe TRBD1 (5 bases). This CDR3 has 13 residues. Trimming stripped 11 bases from V and 4 bases from J, with 17 bases between. CDR1 MNHNS and CDR2 SASEGT come from the germline V gene.

The CDR3 protein is CASSPLGTGGNQPQHF. CDR3 nucleotide sequence: TGTGCCAGCTCACCACTTGGGACAGGCGGCAATCAGCCCCAGCATTTT. J is TRBJ1-5 and V is TRBV18; 8 bases are shared with TRBD1. Germline assignment: CDR1 KGHSH and CDR2 LQKENI. The ends lost 1 base at V and 2 bases at J; junction bases unmatched: 4. The CDR3 is 16 amino acids.

The chain links TRBV9 to TRBJ2-2, with TRBD2 identical over 9 bases. Per the germline V gene, CDR1 is SGDLS and CDR2 is YYNGEE. Unmatched junction bases numbered 6, after V lost 3 bases and J lost 6 bases. The CDR3 totals 15 residues. In nucleotides, the CDR3 is TGTGCCAGCAGCGCCGGGACTAGCCCGCCCGGGGAGCTGTTTTTT. Protein sequence: CASSAGTSPPGELFF.

The chain is built from TRBV7-9 and TRBJ1-2, with D unclear. V was pared by 1 base and J by 3 bases, with 9 bases between. Germline V gives CDR1 SEHNR, CDR2 FQNEAQ (reference sequence). The CDR3 consists of 14 residues. The CDR3 protein is CASSLGGNYYGYTF. Written as DNA, the CDR3 is TGTGCCAGCAGCTTAGGAGGGAATTACTATGGCTACACCTTC.

The chain is built from TRBV10-3 and TRBJ1-2, with D maybe TRBD1 (6 bases). The CDR3 is 15 amino acids. Trimming took off 6 bases at V and 4 bases at J, with 18 bases between the two ends. CDR1 ENHRY and CDR2 SYGVKD come from the germline V gene. CDR3 coding DNA: TGTGCCATCAGCGAAGGGACACCCCTTGTCTATGGCTACACCTTC. This encodes CAISEGTPLVYGYTF.

The rearrangement links TRBV19 to TRBJ1-6, with a possible D match to TRBD1 (5 bases). The germline V gene encodes CDR1 LNHDA and CDR2 SQIVND (reference sequence). The CDR3 spans 13 residues. The ends were cut back, 6 bases at V and 8 bases at J, with 11 bases in the middle. This chain's CDR3 is CASSLGGDSPLHF. The CDR3 DNA follows: TGTGCCAGTAGCCTGGGGGGGGATTCACCCCTCCACTTT.

Concerning this clone: The identical CDR3 is also encoded by other nucleotide sequences in the sample. The chain links TRBV19 to TRBJ2-7; possible D gene TRBD1, 6 bases. Germline assignment: CDR1 LNHDA and CDR2 SQIVND (reference sequence). Trimming cost V 7 bases and J 1 base, with 11 bases left between them. CDR3 length: 13 residues. The CDR3 here is CASTRTGSYEQYF. The CDR3 nucleotides read TGTGCCAGTACGAGAACAGGGTCCTACGAGCAGTACTTC.

J is TRBJ1-1 and V is TRBV18; the match to TRBD1 covers 7 bases. The CDR3 sequence is 13 residues long. Germline assignment: CDR1 KGHSH and CDR2 LQKENI. Trimming took 5 bases from V and 4 from J; bases not matched to a gene: 4. The CDR3 loop is CASSSTGVTEAFF. Written as DNA, the CDR3 is TGTGCCAGCTCATCCACAGGGGTCACTGAAGCTTTCTTT.

The rearrangement links TRBV7-9 to TRBJ2-1; 14 bases are a match to TRBD2. CDR1 is SEHNR, CDR2 FQNEAQ, per germline (reference sequence). Trimming at V came to 0 bases and at J to 7 bases, leaving 5 bases not matched to a gene. The CDR3 covers 17 residues. The CDR3: CASSLAPGLAGANEQFF. The CDR3 DNA reads as TGTGCCAGCAGCTTAGCCCCGGGACTAGCGGGGGCAAATGAGCAGTTCTTC.

This sequence joins TRBV16 and TRBJ2-7; D might be TRBD1 (5 bases). CDR3 size: 13 residues. Germline lookup yields CDR1 KGHSY and CDR2 FQNENV. Trimming took off 1 base at V and 7 bases at J, with 11 bases between the two ends. The CDR3 here is CASSQLPGNEQYF. In DNA form, the CDR3 reads TGTGCCAGCAGCCAATTACCAGGGAATGAGCAGTACTTC.

V and J are TRBV7-9 and TRBJ1-1; 7 bases align to TRBD1. The V segment lost 7 bases and the J segment 7 bases; nucleotides outside the gene matches: 15. Germline values: CDR1 SEHNR, CDR2 FQNEAQ (reference sequence). The CDR3 has 15 residues. For the CDR3, the DNA is TGTGCCAGCACCCACTCGGAGGGGGCTTATGGTGAAGCTTTCTTT. The encoded protein is CASTHSEGAYGEAFF. Supplemented by reference TRBV7-9 and TRBJ1-1, the full variable domain reads DTGVSQNPRHKITKRGQNVTFRCDPISEHNRLYWYRQTLGQGPEFLTYFQNEAQLEKSRLLSDRFSAERPKGSFSTLEIQRTEQGDSAMYLCASTHSEGAYGEAFFGQGTRLTVV.

This clone has a single count. The chain joins TRBV2 to TRBJ2-5; D is possibly TRBD1 (5 bases). The length of the CDR3 is 14 residues. Germline V gene sequence: CDR1 SNHLY, CDR2 FYNNEI. V was cut by 3 bases and J by 2 bases, with 10 bases left in between. CDR3 DNA: TGTGCCAGCAGTGATTGGCAGGGACAAGAGACCCAGTACTTC. Its protein is CASSDWQGQETQYF.

The chain links TRBV11-2 to TRBJ1-1; D is perhaps TRBD1 (5 bases). CDR1 SGHAT and CDR2 FQNNGV come from the germline V gene. With 4 bases removed from V and 1 base from J, the gap between germline ends came to 7 bases. The CDR3 is 13 residues long. The CDR3 DNA reads as TGTGCCAGCAGCTCGACAGAGAACACTGAAGCTTTCTTT. Protein sequence: CASSSTENTEAFF. The complete variable domain, with remaining parts taken from reference TRBV11-2 and TRBJ1-1, reads EAGVAQSPRYKIIEKRQSVAFWCNPISGHATLYWYQQILGQGPKLLIQFQNNGVVDDSQLPKDRFSAERLKGVDSTLKIQPAKLEDSAVYLCASSSTENTEAFFGQGTRLTVV.

V and J are TRBV7-6 and TRBJ1-2, with TRBD1 identical over 10 bases. The germline gives CDR1 SGHVS, CDR2 FNYEAQ. The CDR3 length is 15 residues. V trimming: 5 bases; J trimming: 4 bases; junction bases outside the gene matches: 7. CDR3 nucleotide sequence: TGTGCCAGCAGCCCAAGACAGGGGGCGGGCTATGGCTACACCTTC. This gives the protein CASSPRQGAGYGYTF.

Concerning this clone: At the DNA level, this CDR3 is encoded by other sequences in the same sample as well. The chain joins TRBV5-1 to TRBJ1-3, with a tentative D call TRBD1 (6 bases). Trimming shortened V by 4 bases and J by 3 bases, and 8 bases separated the two germline ends. This CDR3 comprises 13 residues. Germline-derived CDR1 and CDR2 are SGHRS and YFSETQ. The CDR3 reads CASSLDSGNTIYF. In DNA, the CDR3 is TGCGCCAGCAGCCTGGACAGTGGAAACACCATATATTTT.

This chain connects TRBV11-3 to TRBJ1-1; TRBD1 matches 8 bases. The germline V gene has CDR1 SGHNT and CDR2 YENEEA. V lost 1 base and J lost 5; bases outside the gene matches: 18. There are 19 residues in the CDR3. CDR3 in DNA: TGTGCCAGCAGCTTAGTTAACAAGAGCAGGGGGCAAAGAGTGACTGAAGCTTTCTTT. Its translation is CASSLVNKSRGQRVTEAFF.

This clone was recorded many times. CDR3 sequence reads: CASSQFGEDEKLFF. The CDR3 coding sequence is TGTGCCAGCAGCCAATTTGGGGAGGATGAAAAACTGTTTTTT. V and J are TRBV14 and TRBJ1-4, with D hard to call. The V gene's germline CDR1 is SGHDN and CDR2 FVKESK. The CDR3 spans 14 residues. The V and J ends lost 2 bases and 6 bases respectively, with 10 bases between them.

The CDR3 region has the DNA TGTGCCAGCAGTTTGCAGGTGACAGATACGCAGTATTTT. Translating gives CASSLQVTDTQYF. The chain couples TRBV12-3 or TRBV12-4 to TRBJ2-3; unclear D gene. V was pared by 3 bases and J by 3 bases, with 7 bases between. The CDR3 is 13 amino acids.

The chain uses TRBV28 and TRBJ2-7; a weak D match, TRBD2 (6 bases). Germline-derived CDR1 and CDR2 are MDHEN and SYDVKM. The V end was cut by 4 bases, the J end by 0 bases, with 7 bases between. This CDR3 is built from 13 residues. The CDR3 here is CASSWDSSYEQYF. The CDR3 nucleotides read TGTGCCAGCAGTTGGGACTCCTCCTACGAGCAGTACTTC.

This chain connects TRBV3-1 (or the pseudogene TRBV3-2) to TRBJ2-3, with TRBD2 matching 9 bases. Trimming cost V 4 bases and J 2 bases; bases outside gene matches: 7. There are 16 residues in the CDR3. Germline-derived CDR1 and CDR2 are LGHDT and YNNKEL (reference sequence). The CDR3 region has the DNA TGTGCCAGCAGCCTAAGGAGCGGGGGGTCCACAGATACGCAGTATTTT. Protein sequence: CASSLRSGGSTDTQYF.

The rearrangement links TRBV18 to TRBJ2-7; D might be TRBD1 (5 bases). This CDR3 is built from 12 residues. V lost 4 bases to trimming and J lost 4 bases, with 8 bases between them. CDR1 is KGHSH, CDR2 LQKENI, per germline. The CDR3, as DNA: TGTGCCAGCTCACGGACACAATACGAGCAGTACTTC. Residues: CASSRTQYEQYF.

The V gene is TRBV14, the J gene TRBJ2-4; 8 nucleotides match TRBD1. Germline assignment: CDR1 SGHDN and CDR2 FVKESK. V lost 3 bases, J lost 9 bases, and 1 base stayed unmatched. This CDR3 comprises 12 residues. The CDR3, as DNA: TGTGCCAGCAGCCAGGACAGGGTCATTCAGTACTTC. Its protein is CASSQDRVIQYF.

This clone was seen just once. The rearrangement links TRBV19 to TRBJ2-2; D remains unclear. CDR1 and CDR2 from the germline V gene are LNHDA and SQIVND (reference sequence). The CDR3 is made up of 15 amino acids. Trimming took off 5 bases at V and 2 bases at J, with 12 bases between the two ends. The CDR3 coding sequence is TGTGCCAGTAGTGAATTCACTAAAAACACCGGGGAGCTGTTTTTT. It is translated as CASSEFTKNTGELFF.

The chain uses TRBV5-1 and TRBJ2-7, with 9 bases matching TRBD1. The germline V gene has CDR1 SGHRS and CDR2 YFSETQ. The CDR3 is 14 residues long. Trimming cost V 0 bases and J 6 bases; bases outside gene matches: 4. CDR3 sequence reads: CASSLEQGASEQYF. The CDR3 DNA follows: TGCGCCAGCAGCTTGGAACAGGGGGCCAGCGAGCAGTACTTC.

This rearrangement joins TRBV2 to TRBJ2-4; the D gene is possibly TRBD2 (5 bases). CDR3 size: 12 residues. Germline V gives CDR1 SNHLY, CDR2 FYNNEI. Trimming cost V 6 bases and J 3 bases, with 6 bases left between them. CDR3 in amino acids: CASREDKNIQYF. CDR3 nucleotide sequence: TGTGCCAGCAGGGAGGACAAAAACATTCAGTACTTC.

The V call is TRBV7-3, the J call TRBJ2-5; maybe TRBD1 (6 bases). The CDR3 is 17 amino acids. Per germline, CDR1 SGHTA and CDR2 FQGTGA. V lost 5 bases and J 2 bases, leaving 21 bases between the germline ends. CDR3 coding DNA: TGTGCCAGCAGCCAGGGGATGGGGACACCGTTACAAGAGACCCAGTACTTC. Encoded protein: CASSQGMGTPLQETQYF.

V and J are TRBV3-1 (or the pseudogene TRBV3-2) and TRBJ2-7; D remains unclear. Trimming pared 2 bases from V and 2 bases from J, leaving 7 bases between. CDR1 LGHDT and CDR2 YNNKEL come from the germline V gene (reference sequence). This CDR3 has 13 residues. This CDR3 is CASSQSRTYEQYF. CDR3 bases: TGTGCCAGCAGCCAATCCAGGACCTACGAGCAGTACTTC.

The rearrangement uses TRBV5-4 and TRBJ2-1; 9 bases map to TRBD2. Germline values: CDR1 SGHNT, CDR2 YYREEE (reference sequence). Trimming removed 4 bases from V and 3 bases from J; junction bases left unmatched: 8. This CDR3 region has 16 residues. The CDR3, as DNA: TGTGCCAGCAGCCCAAGTAGCGGGAGTCTCTACAATGAGCAGTTCTTC. Protein sequence: CASSPSSGSLYNEQFF. The full variable domain, completed using reference TRBV5-4 and TRBJ2-1, is ETGVTQSPTHLIKTRGQQVTLRCSSQSGHNTVSWYQQALGQGPQFIFQYYREEENGRGNFPPRFSGLQFPNYSSELNVNALELDDSALYLCASSPSSGSLYNEQFFGPGTRLTVL.

The chain combines TRBV7-3 with TRBJ2-5; 10 bases map to TRBD1. The germline V gene has CDR1 SGHTA and CDR2 FQGTGA. The CDR3 runs to 14 residues. V was pared by 5 bases and J by 2 bases, with 2 bases of the junction left unmatched. Here the CDR3 reads CASSGGQGQETQYF. The DNA of the CDR3 is TGTGCCAGCAGCGGGGGACAGGGGCAAGAGACCCAGTACTTC. Based on the CDR3 plus reference TRBV7-3 and TRBJ2-5, the full variable domain is GAGVSQTPSNKVTEKGKYVELRCDPISGHTALYWYRQSLGQGPEFLIYFQGTGAADDSGLPNDRFFAVRPEGSVSTLKIQRTERGDSAVYLCASSGGQGQETQYFGPGTRLLVL.